The rows below give T cell receptor beta chains drawn from one sample of a study of blood T cell repertoires in COVID-19. The table came from immunoSEQ multiplex PCR; TCRdb's copy has only in-frame clones and leaves some out. Altogether 250,000 or so clones are present, 90% being singletons, with the ten largest covering approximately 2.1%. The sample consisted of peripheral blood. These receptors originate from a woman aged 55-70 years with COVID-19, enrolled during active disease. The CDR3 runs from the conserved cysteine through the conserved F or W. A D gene is named only where the DNA matches it firmly. Clone size is shown for a subset of rows, as once, few, many or a class of expanded clone.

TRBJ1-6 | NA | NA | TRBV16 | CASSQSGGRFNSPLHF
TRBJ1-2 | TRBD1 | NA | TRBV9 | CASSTWHGQGSGYTF
TRBJ2-1 | TRBD2 | few | TRBV27 | CASRGIAGVYNEQFF
TRBJ1-6 | NA | NA | TRBV5-4 | CASSLDYRGYSPLHF
TRBJ2-5 | NA | NA | TRBV4-2 | CASSQTWDTQETQYF
TRBJ2-2 | NA | once | TRBV24-1 | CATSSVNTGELFF
TRBJ2-1 | TRBD2 | NA | TRBV7-9 | CASRPTSLAGGPGEQFF
TRBJ1-4 | TRBD1 | once | TRBV19 | CASSHRDRGRRSEKLFF
TRBJ1-5 | TRBD1 | NA | TRBV6-2/TRBV6-3 | CASSFIRRTGYNQPQHF
TRBJ1-2 | NA | NA | TRBV6-5 | CASISGDGYGYTF
TRBJ1-6 | TRBD1 | NA | TRBV5-5 | CASSLAGQGNSPLHF
TRBJ1-2 | TRBD1 | few | TRBV18 | CASSPGSTGNYGYTF
TRBJ2-2 | NA | NA | TRBV2 | CASNQNTGELFF
TRBJ1-2 | TRBD1 | NA | TRBV5-8 | CASSVTGTGVRGYTF
TRBJ1-4 | NA | NA | TRBV7-8 | CASSLLGGSNEKLFF
TRBJ1-1 | TRBD1 | NA | TRBV4-2 | CASSQGSAGGTEAFF
TRBJ1-2 | TRBD1 | NA | TRBV18 | CASSPRTGGSGYTF